A selection of T cell receptor beta chains follows, all from one sample in a study of cytomegalovirus exposure and HLA in healthy donors. Assay: immunoSEQ multiplex PCR; the TCRdb copy retains only in-frame clones and omits some. Of approximately 91,000 clones listed, around 60% are singletons. The specimen was PBMCs. Receptor source: a human donor in good health. CDR3s include the opening cysteine and the closing phenylalanine or tryptophan. The D gene is left open where the match is weak. Size values are once, few and many counts, or a class for expanded clones, and some rows have none.

j_call	v_call	d_call	clone_size	cdr3_nt	cdr3_aa
TRBJ2-3	TRBV19	.	.	TGTGCCAGTACCCCCCGAGGGTTCGGCACAGATACGCAGTATTTT	CASTPRGFGTDTQYF
TRBJ1-3	TRBV7-2	.	few	TGTGCCAGCAGCTGGGGGGGGAACACCATATATTTT	CASSWGGNTIYF
TRBJ1-5	TRBV7-8	.	once	TGTGCCAGCACGTTTTTCGGTCAGCCCCAGCATTTT	CASTFFGQPQHF
TRBJ2-1	TRBV6-6	TRBD1	once	TGTGCCAGCAGTTCCCTTCGGGACAGGGGGCGCGGGGCTGAGTTCTTC	CASSSLRDRGRGAEFF
TRBJ2-7	TRBV28	.	.	TGTGCCAGCAGTTTATCTCCTAGCTCTAGGGAGCAGTACTTC	CASSLSPSSREQYF
TRBJ2-7	TRBV7-6	TRBD1	once	TGTGCCAGCAGCCTCTTAAGGGGGACAGACGGTTACGAGCAGTACTTC	CASSLLRGTDGYEQYF
TRBJ1-5	TRBV9	.	.	TGTGCCAGCAGCGTCCAAGAGGGCAATCAGCCCCAGCATTTT	CASSVQEGNQPQHF
TRBJ1-2	TRBV19	.	few	TGTGCCAGTAGTATCAGGGATAGCCGCTATGGCTACACCTTC	CASSIRDSRYGYTF
TRBJ2-2	TRBV19	.	.	TGTGCCAGTAGTATCCGGACAGATACCGGCGGGGAGCTGTTTTTT	CASSIRTDTGGELFF
TRBJ1-2	TRBV9	.	few	TGTGCCAGCAGCGTAGTTACTAACTATGGCTACACCTTC	CASSVVTNYGYTF
TRBJ2-1	TRBV11-3	TRBD2	.	TGCGCCAGCAGCTTAGATCAAGGGGGGCTAGCGGGGTTCTTC	CASSLDQGGLAGFF
TRBJ1-5	TRBV5-1	.	.	TGCGCCAGCAGCGAGGCAGGGTACCGCAATCAGCCCCAGCATTTT	CASSEAGYRNQPQHF